The present TCR beta chain was sequenced within a study of spatial heterogeneity in lung cancer. Time point: sample taken at primary tumor resection. Sequencing of whole RNA from tumor, nontumor lung or frozen PBMC involved no sorting. Unmatched junction bases numbered 7, after V lost 6 bases and J lost 0 bases. Germline lookup yields CDR1 MDHEN and CDR2 SYDVKM. This CDR3 spans 16 amino acids. This clonotype was counted between two and nine times. TCRdb fed the 5' RACE reads into MiXCR, producing one record per CDR3 protein. The sample holds 90,000 to 95,000 distinct CDR3 sequences; approximately 12% are singletons and the top ten take about 38%.

The gene calls are TRBV28 and TRBJ2-7, with 11 positions matching TRBD2. The clonotype comes from a male donor with early-stage non-small cell lung cancer. The sequenced sample was PBMCs, obtained at surgery. CDR3 region: CASRLAGGPSSYEQYF. The CDR3 DNA reads as TGTGCCAGCAGGCTAGCGGGAGGTCCTAGCTCCTACGAGCAGTACTTC.